Sequencing of this T cell receptor beta chain was carried out in a study of neurological immune-mediated disorders. In this sample, this clonotype turned up many times. Antigen specificity is unknown. Broader study findings: HTLV-1-associated myelopathy ranked highest for TCR clonal expansion and multiple sclerosis lowest, beneath healthy controls. Private repertoires in all groups were suggested by the finding that expanded clones across subjects shared no CDR3 amino acid sequences.

A 10-nucleotide random UMI tagged transcripts in template-switch 5'RACE cDNA synthesis. Every sequencing run produced over 170 million TCR-beta sequences that came from 15-18 subjects. TCRdb reprocessed the 5' RACE reads via MiXCR and lists one record per CDR3 protein. The sample consists of roughly 20,000 distinct CDR3 sequences, about 14% of them appearing once. The clonotype was recovered from a woman between 55 and 75 years old with HTLV-1-associated myelopathy (HAM/TSP). Sequenced input: CD4+ T cells from blood.

The CDR3 region has the DNA TGTGCCAGCAGCTGGCTAGCGGAGGGCCGCACAGATACGCAGTATTTT. This gives the protein CASSWLAEGRTDTQYF. The V call is TRBV7-2, the J call TRBJ2-3, with 7 bases identical to TRBD2. The CDR3 consists of 16 residues. The V segment lost 4 bases and the J segment 1 base; nucleotides outside the gene matches: 8. Germline-derived CDR1 and CDR2 are SGHTA and FQGNSA. The full variable domain, its missing parts supplied by reference TRBV7-2 and TRBJ2-3, is GAGVSQSPSNKVTEKGKDVELRCDPISGHTALYWYRQSLGQGLEFLIYFQGNSAPDKSGLPSDRFSAERTGGSVSTLTIQRTQQEDSAVYLCASSWLAEGRTDTQYFGPGTRLTVL.